What follows are 15 T cell receptor beta chains derived from one specimen sequenced in a study of graft-versus-host responses after intestinal transplantation. This table comes from immunoSEQ multiplex PCR, and its TCRdb copy is limited to in-frame clones, with some not included. The sample holds 30,000 to 45,000 clones, about 93% seen once. No antigen is known for these receptors. The material sequenced was unstimulated CD8+ T cells sorted from spleen or lymph node cells, taken before transplant. These receptors all come from a human donor who was the organ donor for an intestinal transplant.

J is TRBJ1-1 and V is TRBV6-5, with 7 nucleotides matching TRBD1. The CDR3 has 14 residues. The trim removed 5 bases at V and 7 bases at J, leaving 10 bases unmatched. The germline V gene has CDR1 MNHEY and CDR2 SVGAGI. The CDR3 loop is CASSTTGYKGEAFF. The CDR3 DNA sequence: TGTGCCAGCAGTACGACAGGGTATAAGGGTGAAGCTTTCTTT.

This clone was counted between two and nine times. The rearrangement joins TRBV18 to TRBJ1-1, with TRBD1 as a possible D gene (6 bases). V lost 3 bases and J lost 0, with 11 bases in between. The CDR3 runs to 15 residues. Germline V gene lookup returns CDR1 KGHSH and CDR2 LQKENI. The CDR3: CASSPTGQLNTEAFF. CDR3 sequence (DNA): TGTGCCAGCTCACCTACGGGACAATTGAACACTGAAGCTTTCTTT. Full variable domain (remainder filled in from reference TRBV18 and TRBJ1-1): NAGVMQNPRHLVRRRGQEARLRCSPMKGHSHVYWYRQLPEEGLKFMVYLQKENIIDESGMPKERFSAEFPKEGPSILRIQQVVRGDSAAYFCASSPTGQLNTEAFFGQGTRLTVV.

The rearrangement uses TRBV5-1 and TRBJ2-1; 10 bases line up with TRBD1. V trimming: 2 bases; J trimming: 2 bases; junction bases outside the gene matches: 4. The CDR3 extends over 16 amino acids. Germline V CDR1 and CDR2: SGHRS, YFSETQ. The DNA for the CDR3 is TGCGCCAGCAGCTTATGGACAGGGGGGCCCTACAATGAGCAGTTCTTC. Its translation is CASSLWTGGPYNEQFF.

The sample holds a few counts of this clone. The genes are TRBV5-5 and TRBJ2-7, with 9 bases matching TRBD1. Germline V CDR1 and CDR2: SGHKS, YYEKEE (reference sequence). The CDR3 is made up of 14 amino acids. J lost 3 bases, V lost 4 bases, and 5 bases had no gene match. The CDR3 bases are TGTGCCAGCAGCCAGGGACAGGGACTCTACGAGCAGTACTTC. It yields the protein CASSQGQGLYEQYF.

The chain is built from TRBV5-6 and TRBJ2-7, with a possible D match to TRBD2 (6 bases). The CDR3 totals 14 residues. From germline, CDR1 is SGHDT and CDR2 YYEEEE. Trimming pared 7 bases from V and 6 bases from J, leaving 20 bases between. The chain's CDR3 is CASEPGELIGEQYF. CDR3 bases: TGTGCCAGCGAACCGGGAGAGTTAATTGGCGAGCAGTACTTC.

This clone was detected once. The chain has TRBV11-2 and TRBJ2-7, with 7 bases aligning to TRBD2. The CDR3 consists of 17 residues. Germline assignment: CDR1 SGHAT and CDR2 FQNNGV. Trimming cost V 0 bases and J 2 bases; bases outside gene matches: 10. The chain's CDR3 is CASSLDLGEGVAYEQYF. CDR3 bases: TGTGCCAGCAGCTTAGATCTCGGGGAGGGCGTCGCCTACGAGCAGTACTTC. Looking up the rest from reference TRBV11-2 and TRBJ2-7 gives the full variable domain: EAGVAQSPRYKIIEKRQSVAFWCNPISGHATLYWYQQILGQGPKLLIQFQNNGVVDDSQLPKDRFSAERLKGVDSTLKIQPAKLEDSAVYLCASSLDLGEGVAYEQYFGPGTRLTVT.

V gene TRBV5-1 combines with J gene TRBJ2-2; 10 positions agree with TRBD2. In germline, CDR1 is SGHRS, CDR2 YFSETQ. The CDR3 loop spans 18 amino acids. J was trimmed by 3 bases and V by 0 bases; bases with no gene match: 8. In nucleotides, the CDR3 is TGCGCCAGCAGCTTGGTACGTCTAGCGGGAGTTGACACCGGGGAGCTGTTTTTT. Protein product: CASSLVRLAGVDTGELFF.

This rearrangement joins TRBV6-6 to TRBJ1-2; TRBD1 aligns across 11 bases. CDR1 is MNHNY and CDR2 is SVGAGI in the germline V gene (reference sequence). There are 14 residues in the CDR3. V lost 4 bases to trimming and J lost 3 bases; unmatched junction nucleotides: 1. The CDR3 region is CASSWDRGYYGYTF. CDR3 coding DNA: TGTGCCAGCAGTTGGGACAGGGGGTACTATGGCTACACCTTC.

This rearrangement joins TRBV7-9 to TRBJ2-1, with 12 bases identical to TRBD2. Germline V gene sequence: CDR1 SEHNR, CDR2 FQNEAQ (reference sequence). This CDR3 is 13 amino acids long. The V segment lost 7 bases and the J segment 9 bases; nucleotides outside the gene matches: 4. The CDR3 nucleotides read TGTGCCAGCACCGCGGGACTAGCGGGTGAGCAGTTCTTC. Amino acids: CASTAGLAGEQFF.

The chain recombines TRBV9 with TRBJ2-7; 7 bases match TRBD2. The V and J ends lost 0 bases and 5 bases, in that order; junction bases with no gene match: 8. This CDR3 contains 15 residues. Germline assignment: CDR1 SGDLS and CDR2 YYNGEE. CDR3 amino acids: CASSVGGRKADEQYF. The DNA of the CDR3 is TGTGCCAGCAGCGTAGGCGGGAGAAAAGCCGACGAGCAGTACTTC.

The chain carries TRBV5-6 and TRBJ2-1; D not certain. Germline lookup yields CDR1 SGHDT and CDR2 YYEEEE. V lost 0 bases and J 2 bases, leaving 9 bases between the germline ends. The CDR3 is 15 amino acids. For the CDR3, the DNA is TGTGCCAGCAGCTTGGAGGACCGCCCCTACAATGAGCAGTTCTTC. It translates to CASSLEDRPYNEQFF.

This clone was detected only once. The chain joins TRBV27 to TRBJ2-3; D uncertain. Trimming removed 2 bases at V and 1 base at J, with 10 bases between. This CDR3 spans 15 amino acids. CDR1 is MNHEY and CDR2 is SMNVEV in the germline V gene (reference sequence). Here the CDR3 DNA reads TGTGCCAGCAGTTTACCGAGGACCGGCACAGATACGCAGTATTTT. Amino acids: CASSLPRTGTDTQYF.

In regard to this clone: This specimen includes other DNA sequences encoding the same CDR3. The chain employs TRBV4-1 and TRBJ2-1; 8 nucleotides line up with TRBD2. This CDR3 region has 16 residues. Germline trimming cut 3 bases from V and 3 bases from J; bases unmatched to any gene: 7. Germline assignment: CDR1 MGHRA and CDR2 YSYEKL. CDR3 sequence: CASSQDPGTSYNEQFF. The CDR3 bases are TGCGCCAGCAGCCAGGACCCCGGGACTAGCTACAATGAGCAGTTCTTC.

J is TRBJ1-1 and V is TRBV20-1; TRBD1 matches at 7 bases. V shed 5 bases and J 7 bases; nucleotides not matched to a gene: 4. The CDR3 runs to 11 residues. Germline CDR1 DFQATT, CDR2 SNEGSKA (reference sequence). CDR3 amino acids: CSAWGTVEAFF. Written as DNA, the CDR3 is TGCAGTGCTTGGGGGACAGTTGAAGCTTTCTTT.

The chain couples TRBV28 to TRBJ2-4; no clear D gene. The CDR3 extends over 17 amino acids. Germline CDR1 reads MDHEN; CDR2 reads SYDVKM. The V end was cut by 6 bases, the J end by 0 bases, with 18 bases between. CDR3 nucleotide sequence: TGTGCCAGCAGCCCCGGGTGGCCTACCCTAGCCAAAAACATTCAGTACTTC. Its protein product is CASSPGWPTLAKNIQYF. The variable domain in full, with the rest retrieved from reference TRBV28 and TRBJ2-4, is DVKVTQSSRYLVKRTGEKVFLECVQDMDHENMFWYRQDPGLGLRLIYFSYDVKMKEKGDIPEGYSVSREKKERFSLILESASTNQTSMYLCASSPGWPTLAKNIQYFGAGTRLSVL.